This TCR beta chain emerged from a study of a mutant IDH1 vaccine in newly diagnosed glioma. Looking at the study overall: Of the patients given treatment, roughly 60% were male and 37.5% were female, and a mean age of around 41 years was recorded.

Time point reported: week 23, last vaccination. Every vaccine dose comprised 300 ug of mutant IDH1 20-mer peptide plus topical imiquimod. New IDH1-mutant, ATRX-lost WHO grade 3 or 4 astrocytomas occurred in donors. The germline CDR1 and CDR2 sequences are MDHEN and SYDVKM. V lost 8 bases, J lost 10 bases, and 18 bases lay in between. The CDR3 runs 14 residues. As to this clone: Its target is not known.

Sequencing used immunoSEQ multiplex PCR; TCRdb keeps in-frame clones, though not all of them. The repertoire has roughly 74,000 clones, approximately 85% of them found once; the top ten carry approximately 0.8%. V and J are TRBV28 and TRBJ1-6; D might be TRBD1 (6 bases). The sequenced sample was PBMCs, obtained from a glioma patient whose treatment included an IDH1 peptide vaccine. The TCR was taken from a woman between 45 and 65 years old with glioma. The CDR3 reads CASRLRTVRSPLHF. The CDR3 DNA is TGTGCCAGCCGCCTAAGGACAGTAAGATCACCCCTCCACTTT.